These 12 T cell receptor beta chains were all obtained from the same sample, sequenced in a study of identical twins. MiXCR was run by TCRdb on the 5' RACE reads, yielding one entry per CDR3 protein. The sample has approximately 210,000 distinct CDR3 sequences, roughly a tenth seen once. The sample consisted of memory (CD45RO+) T cells sorted from blood. These receptors all stem from a woman between 18 and 30 years old in good health.

This clonotype was seen a few times. This chain connects TRBV6-5 to TRBJ2-1; no firm D call. Trimming removed 6 bases from V and 6 bases from J, with 9 bases in between. CDR1 and CDR2 from the germline V gene are MNHEY and SVGAGI. The CDR3 sequence is 12 residues long. CDR3 sequence: CASSHDGNEQFF. As DNA, the CDR3 is TGTGCCAGCAGCCATGACGGCAATGAGCAGTTCTTC.

Only one count was recorded for this clonotype. Relative to the germline gene, one junction end is altered; a read error may explain this. The chain recombines TRBV7-6 with TRBJ2-7, with TRBD2 matching over 9 bases. Per germline, CDR1 SGHVS and CDR2 FNYEAQ. CDR3 length equals 17 residues. CDR3: CASGLGASGDSSYEQYF. The CDR3 region has the DNA TGTGCCAGCGGCTTAGGGGCTAGCGGGGATAGCTCCTATGAGCAGTACTTC. Full variable domain (outside the CDR3, taken from reference TRBV7-6 and TRBJ2-7): GAGVSQSPRYKVTKRGQDVALRCDPISGHVSLYWYRQALGQGPEFLTYFNYEAQQDKSGLPNDRFSAERPEGSISTLTIQRTEQRDSAMYRCASGLGASGDSSYEQYFGPGTRLTVT.

In the case of this clonotype: With a much larger clone just one base away, this may be a read error. The CDR3 DNA sequence: TGCAGCGGGGCCCACGGGACAGGGAGCACCGGGGAGCTGTTTTTT. Protein product: CSGAHGTGSTGELFF. The chain employs TRBV29-1 and TRBJ2-2, with TRBD1 identical over 9 bases. Germline CDR1 reads SQVTM; CDR2 reads ANQGSEA. The CDR3 has 15 residues. Trimming cost V 7 bases and J 4 bases; bases outside gene matches: 10.

This clonotype was detected a few times. The chain employs TRBV7-2 and TRBJ2-3; D remains ambiguous. Trimming left V 5 bases short and J 1 base short, with 10 bases between. The germline CDR1 and CDR2 sequences are SGHTA and FQGNSA. This CDR3 is built from 14 residues. Written as DNA, the CDR3 is TGTGCCAGCAGCATCCGGTGGGGCACAGATACGCAGTATTTT. Amino acid sequence: CASSIRWGTDTQYF.

This clonotype was seen many times. The chain joins TRBV7-2 to TRBJ2-7; a possible D gene is TRBD1 (6 bases). Germline V gene sequence: CDR1 SGHTA, CDR2 FQGNSA. This CDR3 contains 13 residues. V was trimmed by 7 bases and J by 1 base, leaving 11 bases between them. The CDR3 spells CASTPTGSYEQYF. CDR3 bases: TGTGCCAGCACCCCGACAGGTTCCTACGAGCAGTACTTC.

This sequence joins TRBV20-1 and TRBJ2-3; possibly TRBD1 for D (6 bases). The germline V and J ends were trimmed by 3 bases and 2 bases, with 9 bases remaining between them. The CDR3 sequence is 13 residues long. Germline V gene data show CDR1 as DFQATT and CDR2 as SNEGSKA (reference sequence). CDR3 bases: TGCAGTGCTAGGGACAGTCTCACAGATACGCAGTATTTT. It specifies CSARDSLTDTQYF.

This chain uses TRBV7-9 with TRBJ2-6, with D uncertain. Germline V lookup: CDR1 SEHNR, CDR2 FQNEAQ (reference sequence). V was trimmed by 4 bases and J by 4 bases, leaving 5 bases between them. CDR3 length: 13 amino acids. In DNA form, the CDR3 reads TGTGCCAGCAGCTCCCCCGGGGCCAACGTCCTGACTTTC. Residues: CASSSPGANVLTF.

This clonotype appeared a few times. The chain employs TRBV28 and TRBJ2-3, with 8 bases fitting TRBD1. V was clipped by 5 bases and J by 5 bases; unmatched bases: 6. The V gene's germline CDR1 is MDHEN and CDR2 SYDVKM. The CDR3 extends over 14 amino acids. The CDR3 protein is CASSPDRVEDTQYF. The CDR3 DNA follows: TGTGCCAGCAGTCCGGACAGGGTAGAAGATACGCAGTATTTT.

This clonotype was seen only a few times. The chain uses TRBV7-2 and TRBJ2-5, with D perhaps TRBD2 (5 bases). The germline V gene has CDR1 SGHTA and CDR2 FQGNSA. The CDR3 spans 13 residues. V was trimmed by 3 bases and J by 5 bases, leaving 10 bases between them. As DNA, the CDR3 is TGTGCCAGCAGCTTCCAGGACTGGGAGACCCAGTACTTC. As protein: CASSFQDWETQYF.

The chain carries TRBV4-2 and TRBJ2-1; the match to TRBD2 covers 8 bases. V dropped 4 bases and J dropped 7; count of bases not matched to a gene: 9. The CDR3 extends over 15 amino acids. CDR1 LGHNA and CDR2 YNFKEQ come from the germline V gene. CDR3 residues: CASSPPGSGGNEQFF. As DNA, the CDR3 is TGTGCCAGCAGCCCCCCAGGGAGCGGGGGTAATGAGCAGTTCTTC.

This clonotype was picked up a small number of times. V usage is TRBV2 and J usage is TRBJ2-2; D not resolved. The CDR3 is made up of 14 amino acids. Trimming took 7 bases from V and 4 from J, leaving 13 bases between them. Per the germline V gene, CDR1 is SNHLY and CDR2 is FYNNEI. The CDR3 is CASILQVLTGELFF. The CDR3, as DNA: TGTGCCAGCATCCTCCAGGTTCTCACCGGGGAGCTGTTTTTT.

This clonotype has more than one count but fewer than ten. The chain couples TRBV18 to TRBJ2-7; 11 nucleotides line up with TRBD1. The CDR3 is 16 residues long. Losses at the gene ends were 2 bases for V and 6 bases for J; bases not matched to a gene: 9. The germline V gene encodes CDR1 KGHSH and CDR2 LQKENI. The CDR3 DNA reads TGTGCCAGCTCACCAATTCGGACAGGGGGCGGGGGCGAGCAGTACTTC. Protein: CASSPIRTGGGGEQYF.